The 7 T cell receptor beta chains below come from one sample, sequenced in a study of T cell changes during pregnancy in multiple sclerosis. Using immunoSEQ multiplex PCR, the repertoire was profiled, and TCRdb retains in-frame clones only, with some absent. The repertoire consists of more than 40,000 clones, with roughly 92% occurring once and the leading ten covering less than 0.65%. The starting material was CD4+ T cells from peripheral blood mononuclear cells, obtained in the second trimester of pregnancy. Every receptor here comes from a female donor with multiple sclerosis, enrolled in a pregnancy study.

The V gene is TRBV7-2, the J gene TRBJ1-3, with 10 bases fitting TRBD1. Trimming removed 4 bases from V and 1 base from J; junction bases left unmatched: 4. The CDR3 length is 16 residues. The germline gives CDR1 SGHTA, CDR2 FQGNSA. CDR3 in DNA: TGTGCCAGCAGCTGGGGACAGGGGTCATCTGGAAACACCATATATTTT. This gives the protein CASSWGQGSSGNTIYF.

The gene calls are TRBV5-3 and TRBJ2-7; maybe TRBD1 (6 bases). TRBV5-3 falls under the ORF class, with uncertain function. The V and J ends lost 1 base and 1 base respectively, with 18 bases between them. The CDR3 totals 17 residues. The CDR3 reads CARSLSGAADRSYEQYF. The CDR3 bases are TGTGCCAGAAGCTTGTCAGGGGCCGCCGACCGATCCTACGAGCAGTACTTC.

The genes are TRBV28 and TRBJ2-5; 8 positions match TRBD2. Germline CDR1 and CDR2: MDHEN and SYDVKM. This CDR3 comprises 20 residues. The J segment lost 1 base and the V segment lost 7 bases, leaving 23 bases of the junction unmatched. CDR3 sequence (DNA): TGTGCCAGCACCCACCCTACTAACGCGGGGGGAGGAACGACCCAAGAGACCCAGTACTTC. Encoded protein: CASTHPTNAGGGTTQETQYF. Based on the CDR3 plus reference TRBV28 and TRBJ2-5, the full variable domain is DVKVTQSSRYLVKRTGEKVFLECVQDMDHENMFWYRQDPGLGLRLIYFSYDVKMKEKGDIPEGYSVSREKKERFSLILESASTNQTSMYLCASTHPTNAGGGTTQETQYFGPGTRLLVL.

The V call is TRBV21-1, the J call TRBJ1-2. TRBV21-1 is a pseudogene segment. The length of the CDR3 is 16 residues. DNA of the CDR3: TGTGCCAGCAGCAAAGGGGGGGACGGCTCTAACTATGGCTACACCTTC. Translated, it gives CASSKGGDGSNYGYTF.

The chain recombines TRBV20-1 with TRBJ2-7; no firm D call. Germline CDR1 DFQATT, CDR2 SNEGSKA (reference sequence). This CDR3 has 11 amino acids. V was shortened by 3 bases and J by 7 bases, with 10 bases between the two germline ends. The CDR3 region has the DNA TGCAGTGCTAGGCCGGGTTGGGAGCAGTACTTC. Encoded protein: CSARPGWEQYF.

The chain's CDR3 is CASVGGGLTGELFF. For the CDR3, the DNA is TGTGCCAGCGTAGGGGGGGGGCTAACCGGGGAGCTGTTTTTT. The genes are TRBV2 and TRBJ2-2, with a tentative D call TRBD2 (7 bases). V shed 8 bases and J shed 5 bases, with 15 bases lying between them. This CDR3 is built from 14 residues. Germline V gene sequence: CDR1 SNHLY, CDR2 FYNNEI.

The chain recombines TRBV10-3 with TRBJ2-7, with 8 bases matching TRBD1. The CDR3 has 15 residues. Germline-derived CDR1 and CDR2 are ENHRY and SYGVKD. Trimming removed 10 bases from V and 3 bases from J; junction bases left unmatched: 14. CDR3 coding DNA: TGTGCCACTGAATCTGGACAGGGACAGAGCTACGAGCAGTACTTC. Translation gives CATESGQGQSYEQYF.